The 24 T cell receptor beta chains below come from one sample, sequenced in a study of post-analysis software for immune sequencing data. Unique-molecular-identifier-tagged TCR beta cDNA libraries were used. TCRdb itself ran the PCR reads through MiXCR, one entry per CDR3 protein. Of around 200,000 distinct CDR3 sequences listed, 29% are singletons. Broader study findings: TRBV segments more frequent in patients than in controls numbered five and included TRBV5-6, TRBV5-1 and TRBV20-1.

Their antigen targets remain unknown. Sequencing input: blood. The receptors were gathered from a girl between 2 and 17 years old with multiple sclerosis.

This clonotype was observed a handful of times. The J gene is TRBJ2-1, the V gene TRBV7-9; either TRBD1 or TRBD2 may fit D (5 bases each). Trimming pared 3 bases from V and 2 bases from J, leaving 11 bases between. The CDR3 contains 15 residues. In germline, CDR1 is SEHNR, CDR2 FQNEAQ (reference sequence). The DNA for the CDR3 is TGTGCCAGCAGCTTTGTCCCGGGACCCTACAATGAGCAGTTCTTC. Encoded protein: CASSFVPGPYNEQFF.

This clonotype was recorded many times. The V and J genes are TRBV30 and TRBJ2-7, with a possible D match to TRBD2 (5 bases). The CDR3 runs to 14 residues. Trimming stripped 0 bases from V and 2 bases from J, with 11 bases between. In germline, CDR1 is GTSNPN, CDR2 SVGIG (reference sequence). This chain's CDR3 is CAWSVNVGAYEQYF. The CDR3 DNA reads TGTGCCTGGAGTGTAAATGTGGGAGCCTACGAGCAGTACTTC. Complete variable domain (other parts from reference TRBV30 and TRBJ2-7): SQTIHQWPATLVQPVGSPLSLECTVEGTSNPNLYWYRQAAGRGLQLLFYSVGIGQISSEVPQNLSASRPQDRQFILSSKKLLLSDSGFYLCAWSVNVGAYEQYFGPGTRLTVT.

The chain is built from TRBV30 and TRBJ1-1, with TRBD1 as a possible D gene (6 bases). Germline assignment: CDR1 GTSNPN and CDR2 SVGIG (reference sequence). The ends were cut back, 4 bases at V and 0 bases at J, with 21 bases in the middle. The CDR3 runs 17 residues. CDR3 sequence: CAWIPDKGGVMNTEAFF. In DNA form, the CDR3 reads TGTGCCTGGATCCCAGATAAGGGGGGGGTAATGAACACTGAAGCTTTCTTT.

The gene calls are TRBV28 and TRBJ1-5; tentatively, D is TRBD1 (6 bases). V was shortened by 7 bases and J by 2 bases, with 12 bases between the two germline ends. Germline V lookup: CDR1 MDHEN, CDR2 SYDVKM. The CDR3 extends over 14 amino acids. The CDR3 spells CASTPGHGNQPQHF. The CDR3 nucleotides are TGTGCCAGCACCCCGGGACACGGCAATCAGCCCCAGCATTTT.

Remarks on this clonotype: Given the absence of the conserved phenylalanine or tryptophan at the CDR3 end, a read error is likely. This chain joins TRBV5-1 and TRBJ1-3; D possibly corresponds to TRBD1 (6 bases). The ends were cut back, 0 bases at V and 0 bases at J, with 10 bases in the middle. The CDR3 length is 16 residues. CDR1 is SGHRS, CDR2 YFSETQ, per germline. CDR3 sequence (DNA): TGCGCCAGCAGCTTGGCCGGGGGCTTCTCTGGAAACACCATATATTGT. It translates to CASSLAGGFSGNTIYC.

This clonotype was recorded a few times. This chain uses TRBV4-1 with TRBJ2-3; 12 bases are a match to TRBD2. The CDR3 length is 16 residues. Per germline, CDR1 MGHRA and CDR2 YSYEKL. Losses at the gene ends were 2 bases for V and 6 bases for J; bases not matched to a gene: 6. CDR3 bases: TGCGCCAGCAGCCAACAGCAGCTAGCGGGGGGGGATACGCAGTATTTT. It translates to CASSQQQLAGGDTQYF.

This clonotype has a count of ten or more. The V gene is TRBV4-1, the J gene TRBJ1-2; maybe TRBD1 (6 bases). CDR1 MGHRA and CDR2 YSYEKL come from the germline V gene. This CDR3 is 14 amino acids long. With 5 bases removed from V and 6 bases from J, the gap between germline ends came to 16 bases. CDR3 in amino acids: CASSARGGRDGYTF. The CDR3 coding sequence is TGCGCCAGCAGCGCCCGGGGGGGCAGGGATGGCTACACCTTC.

A word on this clonotype: This sequence may be a read error, since a much larger clone differs from it by one base. The chain couples TRBV7-8 to TRBJ2-3, with TRBD2 matching 10 bases. CDR1 and CDR2 from the germline V gene are SGHVS and FQNEAQ. Losses at the gene ends were 1 base for V and 6 bases for J; bases not matched to a gene: 4. This CDR3 region has 15 residues. For the CDR3, the DNA is TGTGCCAGCAGCTTAGGAGCGGGGGGGCCGGATACGCAGTATTTT. It is translated as CASSLGAGGPDTQYF.

The V call is TRBV12-3 or TRBV12-4, the J call TRBJ1-1; perhaps TRBD1 as D (5 bases). V was cut by 4 bases and J by 11 bases, with 14 bases left in between. The CDR3 is made up of 12 amino acids. CDR3 loop: CASSSFPKGAFF. CDR3 DNA: TGTGCCAGCAGTTCCTTTCCCAAGGGGGCTTTCTTT.

Notes on this clonotype: A read error may be the cause here, since a much bigger clone is one base away. V gene TRBV20-1 combines with J gene TRBJ2-3; D is perhaps TRBD2 (6 bases). Germline V gene lookup returns CDR1 DFQATT and CDR2 SNEGSKA (reference sequence). The CDR3 covers 15 residues. CDR3 nucleotide sequence: TGCAGTGCTAGAGAAATAGCGGCTAGCACAGATACGCGGTATTTT. It specifies CSAREIAASTDTRYF.

Concerning this clonotype: This may be a read error, as it is one base from a much larger clone. CDR3 residues: CASSWESTNYGYTF. CDR3 DNA sequence: TGCGCCAGCAGCTGGGAGAGTACTAACTATGGCTACACCTTC. V usage is TRBV5-1 and J usage is TRBJ1-2; D uncertain. Germline CDR1 is SGHRS and CDR2 is YFSETQ. The CDR3 is 14 residues long. V lost 3 bases, J lost 0 bases, and 9 bases lay in between. Drawing the rest from reference TRBV5-1 and TRBJ1-2, the complete variable domain is KAGVTQTPRYLIKTRGQQVTLSCSPISGHRSVSWYQQTPGQGLQFLFEYFSETQRNKGNFPGRFSGRQFSNSRSEMNVSTLELGDSALYLCASSWESTNYGYTFGSGTRLTVV.

As for this clonotype: A much more abundant neighbour one base away suggests this may be a read error. This rearrangement joins TRBV12-3 or TRBV12-4 to TRBJ1-1, with unresolved D. The CDR3 has 13 amino acids. The CDR3 here is CAGSFSGNTEAFF. For the CDR3, the DNA is TGTGCCGGCAGTTTCAGCGGTAACACTGAAGCTTTCTTT.

The chain uses TRBV11-2 and TRBJ2-5; 15 nucleotides line up with TRBD2. Germline V lookup: CDR1 SGHAT, CDR2 FQNNGV. The junction had 2 bases not matched to a gene; V was cut back by 5 bases and J by 4 bases. This CDR3 has 15 residues. CDR3 nucleotide sequence: TGTGCCAGCAGCAAGGGACTAGCGGGAGGAGAGACCCAGTACTTC. Its translation: CASSKGLAGGETQYF.

Comment on this clonotype: At one of its ends the junction is not consistent with the germline gene, which may arise from a read error. The chain joins TRBV6-1 to TRBJ1-2; possible D gene TRBD1, 5 bases. The germline CDR1 and CDR2 sequences are MNHNS and SASEGT. CDR3 length equals 13 residues. The CDR3 protein is CASSKDRNYGHTF. The CDR3 nucleotides are TGTGCCAGCAGTAAAGACAGAAACTATGGCCACACCTTC.

This clonotype was recorded a few times. The J gene is TRBJ1-6, the V gene TRBV2, with 9 bases that match TRBD1. The CDR3 loop spans 17 amino acids. In germline, CDR1 is SNHLY, CDR2 FYNNEI. Germline trimming cut 7 bases from V and 7 bases from J; bases unmatched to any gene: 14. The CDR3 sequence: CASTSSGTGIRNSPLHF. CDR3 nucleotide sequence: TGTGCCAGCACCTCCTCCGGGACAGGGATCAGGAATTCACCCCTCCACTTT. Combining the CDR3 with reference TRBV2 and TRBJ1-6 gives the whole variable domain EPEVTQTPSHQVTQMGQEVILRCVPISNHLYFYWYRQILGQKVEFLVSFYNNEISEKSEIFDDQFSVERPDGSNFTLKIRSTKLEDSAMYFCASTSSGTGIRNSPLHFGNGTRLTVT.

The chain uses TRBV25-1 and TRBJ1-1; possibly TRBD1 for D (5 bases). Deletions cut 2 bases from V and 3 bases from J, with 31 bases between. The CDR3 extends over 21 amino acids. CDR1 and CDR2 from the germline V gene are MGHDK and SYGVNS. Here the CDR3 DNA reads TGTGCCAGCAGTGAACGGAGGGGACCAAGATCGAGGTTGGGTCTGGACACTGAAGCTTTCTTT. Amino acids: CASSERRGPRSRLGLDTEAFF.

This sequence joins TRBV20-1 and TRBJ2-1; weak D call: TRBD1 (6 bases). The CDR3 length is 14 residues. Trimming cost V 0 bases and J 10 bases, with 16 bases left between them. Germline loops: CDR1 DFQATT, CDR2 SNEGSKA (reference sequence). This CDR3 is CSARETGTGAEQFF. The CDR3 bases are TGCAGTGCTAGAGAAACAGGGACCGGTGCAGAGCAGTTCTTC.

The V and J genes are TRBV11-2 and TRBJ2-1, with a possible D match to TRBD2 (6 bases). The CDR3 runs to 16 residues. CDR1 and CDR2 (germline): SGHAT, FQNNGV. Deletions cut 4 bases from V and 1 base from J, with 14 bases between. In DNA form, the CDR3 reads TGTGCCAGCAGCTCCTTGGGCGGGGCATCCTACAATGAGCAGTTCTTC. Protein sequence: CASSSLGGASYNEQFF.

The V call is TRBV9, the J call TRBJ1-5; D not certain. The ends were cut back, 0 bases at V and 0 bases at J, with 7 bases in the middle. Germline-derived CDR1 and CDR2 are SGDLS and YYNGEE. This CDR3 is built from 15 residues. The chain's CDR3 is CASSVGWSSNQPQHF. DNA for the CDR3: TGTGCCAGCAGCGTAGGCTGGTCTAGCAATCAGCCCCAGCATTTT.

This clonotype was found a few times. This rearrangement joins TRBV7-3 to TRBJ1-1, with TRBD1 identical over 11 bases. The CDR3 is made up of 15 amino acids. With 5 bases clipped from V and 5 bases from J, the junction kept 7 bases outside the gene matches. The germline gives CDR1 SGHTA, CDR2 FQGTGA. The DNA of the CDR3 is TGTGCCAGCAGCCCGACCGGGACAGGGGGGACTGAAGCTTTCTTT. It is translated as CASSPTGTGGTEAFF.

In this sample, this clonotype turned up a few times. This chain uses TRBV5-1 with TRBJ1-1; 7 bases line up with TRBD1. The CDR3 has 15 amino acids. The germline gives CDR1 SGHRS, CDR2 YFSETQ. J lost 5 bases, V lost 4 bases, and 11 bases had no gene match. The CDR3 protein is CASSLTAGGETEAFF. CDR3 bases: TGCGCCAGCAGCCTGACTGCAGGGGGGGAGACTGAAGCTTTCTTT.

This clonotype has at least ten counts. The V and J genes are TRBV29-1 and TRBJ2-5, with D unclear. Germline assignment: CDR1 SQVTM and CDR2 ANQGSEA. Between the trimmed V and J ends, which lost 8 bases and 0 bases, there was a span of 13 bases. The CDR3 extends over 13 amino acids. The CDR3 is CSPHDPYQETQYF. The CDR3 DNA is TGCAGCCCCCACGACCCCTACCAAGAGACCCAGTACTTC.

Note on this clonotype: This may come from a read error, since a much larger clone is one base off. V is TRBV12-3 or TRBV12-4 and J is TRBJ2-3; D call uncertain. This CDR3 spans 14 amino acids. Trimming left V 7 bases short and J 1 base short, with 12 bases between. The CDR3 reads CASTPVGRTDTQYF. For the CDR3, the DNA is TGTGCCAGCACCCCCGTCGGGCGCACAGATACGCAGTATTTT.

This clonotype was detected ten times or more. V gene TRBV20-1 combines with J gene TRBJ1-5, with D hard to call. Trimming shortened V by 2 bases and J by 5 bases, and 19 bases separated the two germline ends. Germline assignment: CDR1 DFQATT and CDR2 SNEGSKA (reference sequence). The CDR3 spans 16 residues. CDR3 loop: CSARSFFGGADQPQHF. The CDR3 region has the DNA TGCAGTGCTAGAAGTTTTTTTGGCGGAGCCGATCAGCCCCAGCATTTT.